This T cell receptor beta chain was found in a study of siplizumab effects on memory and regulatory T cells. Study results and limitations: Contribution to the alloresponse seemed major for naive T cells, which also seemed more diverse than memory cells. The Treg-derived share of mappable alloreactive CD4+ clones averaged 68.8% with siplizumab and approximately 28% in controls.

Repertoires were generated with immunoSEQ multiplex PCR, while TCRdb's copy carries only in-frame clones and drops some. The sample lists 90,000 to 95,000 clones, roughly 97% occurring once. Germline V gives CDR1 SGHNT, CDR2 YYREEE (reference sequence). Trimming left V 0 bases short and J 2 bases short, with 10 bases between. This CDR3 comprises 15 residues. Notes on this clone: Its specificity is not known.

Source material: naive CD4+ T cells sorted from blood. This receptor was obtained from a human donor in good health. V usage is TRBV5-4 and J usage is TRBJ2-3; D is ambiguous. CDR3 protein: CASSLVGPHTDTQYF. CDR3 nucleotides: TGTGCCAGCAGCTTGGTCGGCCCCCACACAGATACGCAGTATTTT.